A single sample is the source of the 16 T cell receptor beta chains below, sequenced in a study of cytomegalovirus exposure and HLA in healthy donors. PCR used 60 Vbeta primers and 13 Jbeta primers. The repertoire was sequenced with immunoSEQ multiplex PCR; TCRdb's copy has only in-frame clones and lacks some. The top ten clones hold about 2% of a sample with about 160,000 clones, about 80% of them seen once. What was sequenced was PBMCs. All receptors derive from a man aged 35 to 55 in good health and CMV-seronegative.

The CDR3 loop is CASSDSFRDRATFF. CDR3 DNA: TGTGCCAGCAGTGACTCCTTCCGGGACAGGGCGACTTTCTTT. The V gene is TRBV6-4, the J gene TRBJ1-1; 9 bases map to TRBD1. The V segment lost 0 bases and the J segment 12 bases; nucleotides outside the gene matches: 8. In germline, CDR1 is MRHNA, CDR2 SNTAGT. The CDR3 spans 14 residues.

The gene calls are TRBV21-1 and TRBJ2-3; the D call TRBD2 from the table was never checked on the DNA. TRBV21-1 is a documented pseudogene. This CDR3 contains 15 residues. The DNA for the CDR3 is TGTGCCAGCAGCAGAGCTAGCGGGACCCAAGATACGCAGTATTTT. Its protein is CASSRASGTQDTQYF.

The V and J genes are TRBV7-2 and TRBJ2-7; D may be TRBD1 (7 bases). This CDR3 is 15 amino acids long. Germline CDR1 and CDR2: SGHTA and FQGNSA. The ends were cut back, 3 bases at V and 0 bases at J, with 12 bases in the middle. CDR3 protein: CASSLEGDSSYEQYF. CDR3 DNA: TGTGCCAGCAGCTTGGAGGGGGACAGCTCCTACGAGCAGTACTTC.

The chain combines TRBV27 with TRBJ1-1; no definite D call. Germline V CDR1 and CDR2: MNHEY, SMNVEV (reference sequence). Trimming removed 5 bases from V and 7 bases from J, with 20 bases in between. This CDR3 comprises 15 residues. The CDR3 sequence: CASSPTLFVGSEAFF. CDR3 coding DNA: TGTGCCAGCAGTCCAACTCTGTTTGTGGGCAGTGAAGCTTTCTTT.

With respect to this clone: One end of the junction is discordant with germline, which a read error may explain. The gene calls are TRBV6-5 and TRBJ2-7; maybe TRBD2 (6 bases). The CDR3 runs 13 residues. The germline V gene encodes CDR1 MNHEY and CDR2 SVGAGI. This CDR3 reads CASSRRETYGQYF. In DNA form, the CDR3 reads TGTGCCAGCAGTCGACGGGAGACCTACGGGCAGTACTTC.

The rearrangement joins TRBV27 to TRBJ1-2; 7 bases agree with TRBD1. The CDR3 is made up of 18 amino acids. Germline V gives CDR1 MNHEY, CDR2 SMNVEV (reference sequence). Unmatched junction bases numbered 13, after V lost 0 bases and J lost 3 bases. In nucleotides, the CDR3 is TGTGCCAGCAGTTTATCGATCGGGCGGGGACAGAGAGACTATGGCTACACCTTC. Amino acid sequence: CASSLSIGRGQRDYGYTF.

This chain links TRBV6-6 with TRBJ1-3; D is possibly TRBD1 (6 bases). The CDR3 spans 16 residues. Trimming stripped 3 bases from V and 1 base from J, with 13 bases between. The V gene's germline CDR1 is MNHNY and CDR2 SVGAGI (reference sequence). CDR3 bases: TGTGCCAGCAGTTATCGACCGACAGGTTCTGGAAACACCATATATTTT. It yields the protein CASSYRPTGSGNTIYF.

The chain is built from TRBV30 and TRBJ2-6; 8 bases map to TRBD2. Per the germline V gene, CDR1 is GTSNPN and CDR2 is SVGIG (reference sequence). The CDR3 runs 17 residues. V lost 3 bases and J lost 3; bases outside the gene matches: 10. DNA of the CDR3: TGTGCCTGGAGGGCGTGGGGGAGCGGGGGTGGGGCCAACGTCCTGACTTTC. As protein: CAWRAWGSGGGANVLTF.

This clone was seen only a few times. This rearrangement joins TRBV5-1 to TRBJ2-2, with TRBD1 matching 7 bases. Germline V lookup: CDR1 SGHRS, CDR2 YFSETQ. CDR3 size: 13 residues. Trimming removed 4 bases from V and 6 bases from J; junction bases left unmatched: 3. The CDR3 DNA follows: TGCGCCAGCAGCCTGAGGGGGCCCGGGGAGCTGTTTTTT. This sequence encodes CASSLRGPGELFF.

The rearrangement links TRBV30 to TRBJ2-2; 11 bases line up with TRBD2. The ends lost 2 bases at V and 9 bases at J; junction bases unmatched: 8. The CDR3 is 15 residues long. CDR1 and CDR2 from the germline V gene are GTSNPN and SVGIG (reference sequence). CDR3 loop: CAWSRGTSGPWELFF. CDR3 coding DNA: TGTGCCTGGAGTCGAGGGACTAGCGGTCCGTGGGAGCTGTTTTTT.

J is TRBJ2-3 and V is TRBV19; D is perhaps TRBD1 (5 bases). CDR1 and CDR2 from the germline V gene are LNHDA and SQIVND (reference sequence). V dropped 3 bases and J dropped 7 bases, with 17 bases sitting between them. CDR3 length: 15 amino acids. In DNA form, the CDR3 reads TGTGCCAGTAGTATGCAATGGGGCAGCTCTAATACGCAGTATTTT. This translates into CASSMQWGSSNTQYF.

This clone was observed a few times. The genes are TRBV7-2 and TRBJ2-3; 10 bases are shared with TRBD2. This CDR3 is built from 16 residues. CDR1 and CDR2 (germline): SGHTA, FQGNSA. The ends lost 4 bases at V and 5 bases at J; junction bases unmatched: 9. As DNA, the CDR3 is TGTGCCAGCAGCTGGGGAGCGGGAGGGCCGGGAGATACGCAGTATTTT. This translates into CASSWGAGGPGDTQYF.

The V and J genes are TRBV28 and TRBJ2-5; TRBD2 agrees at 7 bases. The CDR3 has 12 amino acids. The J segment lost 5 bases and the V segment lost 4 bases, leaving 1 base of the junction unmatched. CDR1 MDHEN and CDR2 SYDVKM come from the germline V gene. This CDR3 reads CASSSGRETQYF. The DNA of the CDR3 is TGTGCCAGCAGTTCCGGGAGGGAGACCCAGTACTTC.

The chain carries TRBV6-1 and TRBJ1-2; the D gene is possibly TRBD1 (6 bases). CDR3 size: 15 residues. The V end lost 2 bases, the J end lost 0 bases, and 10 bases lay between the germline ends. The V gene's germline CDR1 is MNHNS and CDR2 SASEGT. The CDR3 protein is CASSELGAANYGYTF. The CDR3 nucleotides read TGTGCCAGCAGTGAACTGGGGGCGGCTAACTATGGCTACACCTTC.

This clone was counted once. The genes are TRBV5-1 and TRBJ2-5; 11 bases map to TRBD1. The J call is doubtful: the DNA matches TRBJ2-7 better. The germline V gene has CDR1 SGHRS and CDR2 YFSETQ. The CDR3 runs to 13 residues. The CDR3 DNA follows: TGCGCCAGCAGCTGGGACAGGGGGGGCGAGCAGTACTTC. Its translation: CASSWDRGGEQYF.

The chain employs TRBV9 and TRBJ2-2; TRBD2 agrees at 7 bases. In germline, CDR1 is SGDLS, CDR2 YYNGEE. V was pared by 3 bases and J by 4 bases, with 6 bases of the junction left unmatched. The CDR3 contains 15 residues. CDR3 nucleotide sequence: TGTGCCAGCAGCGCCCTAACTAGCGTCACCGGGGAGCTGTTTTTT. Protein product: CASSALTSVTGELFF.